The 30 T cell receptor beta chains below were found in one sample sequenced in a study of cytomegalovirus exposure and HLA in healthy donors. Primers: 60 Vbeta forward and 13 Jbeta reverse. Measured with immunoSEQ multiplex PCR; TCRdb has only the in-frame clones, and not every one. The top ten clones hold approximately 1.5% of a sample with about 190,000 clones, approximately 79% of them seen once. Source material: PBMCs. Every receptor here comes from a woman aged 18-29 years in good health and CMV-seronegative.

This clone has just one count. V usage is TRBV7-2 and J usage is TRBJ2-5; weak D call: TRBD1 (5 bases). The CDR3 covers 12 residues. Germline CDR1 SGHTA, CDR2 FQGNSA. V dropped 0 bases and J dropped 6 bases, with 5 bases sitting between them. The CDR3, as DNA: TGTGCCAGCAGCTTAGCGGGGCAGACCCAGTACTTC. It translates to CASSLAGQTQYF. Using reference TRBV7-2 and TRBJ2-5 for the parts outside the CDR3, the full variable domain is GAGVSQSPSNKVTEKGKDVELRCDPISGHTALYWYRQSLGQGLEFLIYFQGNSAPDKSGLPSDRFSAERTGGSVSTLTIQRTQQEDSAVYLCASSLAGQTQYFGPGTRLLVL.

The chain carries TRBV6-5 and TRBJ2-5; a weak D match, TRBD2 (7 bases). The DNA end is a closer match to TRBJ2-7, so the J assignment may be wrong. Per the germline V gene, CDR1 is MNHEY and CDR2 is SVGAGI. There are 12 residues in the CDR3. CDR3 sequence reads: CASGGGAYEQYF. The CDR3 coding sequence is TGTGCCAGCGGAGGGGGGGCCTACGAGCAGTACTTC.

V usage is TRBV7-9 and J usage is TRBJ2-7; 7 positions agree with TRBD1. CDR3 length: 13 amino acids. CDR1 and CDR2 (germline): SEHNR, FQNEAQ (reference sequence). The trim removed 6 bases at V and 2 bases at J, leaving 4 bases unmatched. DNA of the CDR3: TGTGCCAGCAGTAGGACAGGTCCCTACGAGCAGTACTTC. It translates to CASSRTGPYEQYF.

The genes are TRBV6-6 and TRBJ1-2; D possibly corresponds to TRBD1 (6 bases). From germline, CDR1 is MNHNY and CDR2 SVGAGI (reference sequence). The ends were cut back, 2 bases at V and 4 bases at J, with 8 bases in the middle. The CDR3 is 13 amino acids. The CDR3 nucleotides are TGTGCCAGCAGTTACGGGACAACCTATGGCTACACCTTC. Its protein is CASSYGTTYGYTF.

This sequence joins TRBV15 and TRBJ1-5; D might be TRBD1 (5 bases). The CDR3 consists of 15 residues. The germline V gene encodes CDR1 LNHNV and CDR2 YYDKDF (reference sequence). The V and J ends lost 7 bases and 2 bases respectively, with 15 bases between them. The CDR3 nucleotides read TGTGCCACCACCATAGGTGCACAGGGCAATCAGCCCCAGCATTTT. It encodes CATTIGAQGNQPQHF.

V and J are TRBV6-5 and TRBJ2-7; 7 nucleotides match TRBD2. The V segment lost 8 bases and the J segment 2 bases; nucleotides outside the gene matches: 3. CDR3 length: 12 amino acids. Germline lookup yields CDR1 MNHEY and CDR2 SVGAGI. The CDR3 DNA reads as TGTGCCAGCCTCGGGACTACCTACGAGCAGTACTTC. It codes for CASLGTTYEQYF.

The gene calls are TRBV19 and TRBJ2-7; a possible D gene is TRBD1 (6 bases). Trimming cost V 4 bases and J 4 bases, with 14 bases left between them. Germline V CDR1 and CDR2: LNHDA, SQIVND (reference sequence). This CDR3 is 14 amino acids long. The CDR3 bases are TGTGCCAGTAGTAGAAACAGGGTAGGGTACGAGCAGTACTTC. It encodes CASSRNRVGYEQYF.

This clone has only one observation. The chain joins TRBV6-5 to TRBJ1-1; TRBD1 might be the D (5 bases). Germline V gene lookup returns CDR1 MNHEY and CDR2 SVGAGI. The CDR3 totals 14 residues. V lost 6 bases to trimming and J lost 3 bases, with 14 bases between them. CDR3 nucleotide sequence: TGTGCCAGCAGAACGGGGGTTTGGGACACTGAAGCTTTCTTT. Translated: CASRTGVWDTEAFF.

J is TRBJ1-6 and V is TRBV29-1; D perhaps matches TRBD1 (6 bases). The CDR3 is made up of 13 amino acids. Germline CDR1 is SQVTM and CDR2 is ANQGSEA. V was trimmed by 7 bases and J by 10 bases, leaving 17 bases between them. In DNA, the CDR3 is TGCAGCGCCCAACAGGGCGAGGAATCACCCCTCCACTTT. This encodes CSAQQGEESPLHF.

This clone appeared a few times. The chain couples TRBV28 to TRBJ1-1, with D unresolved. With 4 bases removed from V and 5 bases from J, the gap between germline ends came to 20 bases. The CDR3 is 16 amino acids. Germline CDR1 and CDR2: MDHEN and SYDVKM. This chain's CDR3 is CASSSQQRREGTEAFF. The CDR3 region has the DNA TGTGCCAGCAGTTCCCAACAGCGTCGGGAAGGGACTGAAGCTTTCTTT.

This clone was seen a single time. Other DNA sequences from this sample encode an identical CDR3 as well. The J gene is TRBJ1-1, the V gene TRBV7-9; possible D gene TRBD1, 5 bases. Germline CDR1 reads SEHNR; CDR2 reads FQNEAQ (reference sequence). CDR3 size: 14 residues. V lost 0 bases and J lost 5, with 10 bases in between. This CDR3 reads CASSLARGDTEAFF. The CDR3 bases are TGTGCCAGCAGCTTAGCGCGGGGCGATACTGAAGCTTTCTTT. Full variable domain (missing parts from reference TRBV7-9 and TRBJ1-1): DTGVSQNPRHKITKRGQNVTFRCDPISEHNRLYWYRQTLGQGPEFLTYFQNEAQLEKSRLLSDRFSAERPKGSFSTLEIQRTEQGDSAMYLCASSLARGDTEAFFGQGTRLTVV.

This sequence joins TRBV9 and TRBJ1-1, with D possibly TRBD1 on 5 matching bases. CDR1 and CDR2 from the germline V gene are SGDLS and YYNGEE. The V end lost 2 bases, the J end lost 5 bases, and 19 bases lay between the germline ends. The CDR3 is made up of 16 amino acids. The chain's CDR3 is CASSVRDAREGTEAFF. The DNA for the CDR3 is TGTGCCAGCAGCGTCCGGGACGCTAGGGAGGGAACTGAAGCTTTCTTT.

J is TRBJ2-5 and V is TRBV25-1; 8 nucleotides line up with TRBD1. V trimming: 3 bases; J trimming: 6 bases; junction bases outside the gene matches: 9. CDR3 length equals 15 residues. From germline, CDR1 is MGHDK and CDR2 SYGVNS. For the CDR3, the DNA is TGTGCCAGCAGTGAGGCGGACAGGGAGATCCAGACCCAGTACTTC. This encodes CASSEADREIQTQYF.

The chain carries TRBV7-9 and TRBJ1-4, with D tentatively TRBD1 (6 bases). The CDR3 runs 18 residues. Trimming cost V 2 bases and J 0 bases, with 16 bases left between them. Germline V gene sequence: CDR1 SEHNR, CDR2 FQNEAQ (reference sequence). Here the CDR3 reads CASSLSIAQGATNEKLFF. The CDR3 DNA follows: TGTGCCAGCAGCTTATCAATTGCACAGGGCGCAACTAATGAAAAACTGTTTTTT.

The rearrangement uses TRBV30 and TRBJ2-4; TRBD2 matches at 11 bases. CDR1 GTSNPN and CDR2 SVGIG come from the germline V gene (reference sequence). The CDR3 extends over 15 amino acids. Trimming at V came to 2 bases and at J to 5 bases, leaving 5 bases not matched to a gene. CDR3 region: CAWSFTSGSENIQYF. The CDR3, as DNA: TGTGCCTGGAGTTTCACTAGCGGGAGTGAAAACATTCAGTACTTC.

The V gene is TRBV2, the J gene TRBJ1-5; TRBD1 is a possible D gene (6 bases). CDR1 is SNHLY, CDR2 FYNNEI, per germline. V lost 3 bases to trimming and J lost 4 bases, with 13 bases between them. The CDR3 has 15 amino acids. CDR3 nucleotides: TGTGCCAGCAGTGACGGACAGTTAGCAAATCAGCCCCAGCATTTT. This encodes CASSDGQLANQPQHF.

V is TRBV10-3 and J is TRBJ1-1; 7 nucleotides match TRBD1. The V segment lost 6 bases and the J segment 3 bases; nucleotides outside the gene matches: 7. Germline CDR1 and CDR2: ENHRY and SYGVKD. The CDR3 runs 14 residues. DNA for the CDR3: TGTGCCATCAGCCCCAGGGGGTCGGACACTGAAGCTTTCTTT. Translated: CAISPRGSDTEAFF.

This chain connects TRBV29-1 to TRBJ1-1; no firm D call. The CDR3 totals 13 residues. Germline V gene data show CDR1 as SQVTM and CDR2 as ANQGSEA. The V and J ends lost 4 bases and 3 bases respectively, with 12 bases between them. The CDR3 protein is CSVGAGRYTEAFF. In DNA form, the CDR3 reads TGCAGCGTTGGGGCAGGTCGTTACACTGAAGCTTTCTTT.

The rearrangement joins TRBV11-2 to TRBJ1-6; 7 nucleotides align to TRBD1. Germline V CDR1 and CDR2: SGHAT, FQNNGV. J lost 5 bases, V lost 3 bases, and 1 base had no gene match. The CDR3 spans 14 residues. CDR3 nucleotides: TGTGCCAGCAGCTTCGGACAGGATAATTCACCCCTCCACTTT. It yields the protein CASSFGQDNSPLHF.

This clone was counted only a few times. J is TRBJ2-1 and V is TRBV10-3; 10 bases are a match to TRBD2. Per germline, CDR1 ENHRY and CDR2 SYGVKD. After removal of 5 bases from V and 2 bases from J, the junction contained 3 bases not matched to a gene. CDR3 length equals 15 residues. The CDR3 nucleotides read TGTGCCATCAGTTCTAGCGGGGGCGCCTACAATGAGCAGTTCTTC. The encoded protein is CAISSSGGAYNEQFF.

CDR3 protein: CASSVTDQNQDSPLHF. For the CDR3, the DNA is TGTGCCAGCAGCGTGACAGACCAGAACCAGGATTCACCCCTCCACTTT. The V gene is TRBV9, the J gene TRBJ1-6, with D perhaps TRBD1 (5 bases). CDR1 is SGDLS, CDR2 YYNGEE, per germline. This CDR3 has 16 residues. Trimming shortened V by 2 bases and J by 8 bases, and 17 bases separated the two germline ends.

Here the CDR3 reads CSVEGTGTDTQYF. The CDR3 DNA follows: TGCAGCGTTGAGGGGACTGGCACAGATACGCAGTATTTT. The V call is TRBV29-1, the J call TRBJ2-3, with TRBD2 as a possible D gene (6 bases). Germline V gene lookup returns CDR1 SQVTM and CDR2 ANQGSEA. This CDR3 is 13 amino acids long. Between the trimmed V and J ends, which lost 3 bases and 1 base, there was a span of 8 bases.

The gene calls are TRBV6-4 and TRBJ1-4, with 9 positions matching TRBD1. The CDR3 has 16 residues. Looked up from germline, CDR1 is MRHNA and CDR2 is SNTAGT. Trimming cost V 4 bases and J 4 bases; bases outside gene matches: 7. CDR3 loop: CASSGTGVRGNEKLFF. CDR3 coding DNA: TGTGCCAGCAGTGGGACAGGGGTAAGAGGTAATGAAAAACTGTTTTTT.

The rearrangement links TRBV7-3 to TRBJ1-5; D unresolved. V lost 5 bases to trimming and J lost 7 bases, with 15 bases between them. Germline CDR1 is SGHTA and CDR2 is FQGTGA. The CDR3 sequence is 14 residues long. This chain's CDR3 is CASSPGGEEQPQHF. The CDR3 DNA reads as TGTGCCAGCAGCCCAGGTGGGGAGGAGCAGCCCCAGCATTTT.

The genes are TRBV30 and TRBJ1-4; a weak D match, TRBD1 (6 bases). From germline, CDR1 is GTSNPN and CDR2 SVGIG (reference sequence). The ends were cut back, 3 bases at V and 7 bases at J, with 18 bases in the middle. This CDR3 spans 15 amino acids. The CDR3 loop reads CAWSPGGGLGEKLFF. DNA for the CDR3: TGTGCCTGGAGCCCCGGGGGGGGCTTGGGTGAAAAACTGTTTTTT.

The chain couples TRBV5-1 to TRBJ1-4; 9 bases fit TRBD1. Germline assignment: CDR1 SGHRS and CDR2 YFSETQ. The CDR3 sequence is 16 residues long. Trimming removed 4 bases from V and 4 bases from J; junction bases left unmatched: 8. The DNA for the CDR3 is TGCGCCAGCAGCCAGACCGGGACAGGGATTAATGAAAAACTGTTTTTT. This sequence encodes CASSQTGTGINEKLFF.

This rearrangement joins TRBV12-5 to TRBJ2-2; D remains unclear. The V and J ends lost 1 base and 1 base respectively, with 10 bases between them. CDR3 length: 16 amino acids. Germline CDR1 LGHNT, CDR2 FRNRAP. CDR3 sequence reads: CASGLDLLRNTGELFF. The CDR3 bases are TGTGCTAGTGGTTTGGACCTTCTACGGAACACCGGGGAGCTGTTTTTT. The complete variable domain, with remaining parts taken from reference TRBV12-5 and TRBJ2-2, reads DARVTQTPRHKVTEMGQEVTMRCQPILGHNTVFWYRQTMMQGLELLAYFRNRAPLDDSGMPKDRFSAEMPDATLATLKIQPSEPRDSAVYFCASGLDLLRNTGELFFGEGSRLTVL.

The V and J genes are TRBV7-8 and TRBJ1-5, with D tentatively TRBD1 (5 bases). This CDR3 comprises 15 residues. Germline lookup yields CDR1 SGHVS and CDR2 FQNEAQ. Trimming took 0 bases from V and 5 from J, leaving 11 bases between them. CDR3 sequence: CASSLAVGGDQPQHF. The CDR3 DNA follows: TGTGCCAGCAGCTTAGCCGTCGGGGGTGATCAGCCCCAGCATTTT. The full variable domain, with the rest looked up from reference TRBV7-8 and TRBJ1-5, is GAGVSQSPRYKVAKRGQDVALRCDPISGHVSLFWYQQALGQGPEFLTYFQNEAQLDKSGLPSDRFFAERPEGSVSTLKIQRTQQEDSAVYLCASSLAVGGDQPQHFGDGTRLSIL.

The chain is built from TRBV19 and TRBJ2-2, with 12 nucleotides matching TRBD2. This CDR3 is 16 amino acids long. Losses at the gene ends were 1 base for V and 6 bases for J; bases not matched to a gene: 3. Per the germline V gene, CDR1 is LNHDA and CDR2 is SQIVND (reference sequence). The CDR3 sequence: CASSIALAGGAGELFF. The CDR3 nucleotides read TGTGCCAGTAGTATAGCTCTAGCGGGAGGGGCCGGGGAGCTGTTTTTT.

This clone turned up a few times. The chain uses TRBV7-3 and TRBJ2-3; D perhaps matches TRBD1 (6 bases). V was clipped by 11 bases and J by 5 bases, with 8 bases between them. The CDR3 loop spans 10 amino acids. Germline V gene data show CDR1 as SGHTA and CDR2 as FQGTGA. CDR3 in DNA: TGTGCCTCACAGGGAGATACGCAGTATTTT. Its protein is CASQGDTQYF.